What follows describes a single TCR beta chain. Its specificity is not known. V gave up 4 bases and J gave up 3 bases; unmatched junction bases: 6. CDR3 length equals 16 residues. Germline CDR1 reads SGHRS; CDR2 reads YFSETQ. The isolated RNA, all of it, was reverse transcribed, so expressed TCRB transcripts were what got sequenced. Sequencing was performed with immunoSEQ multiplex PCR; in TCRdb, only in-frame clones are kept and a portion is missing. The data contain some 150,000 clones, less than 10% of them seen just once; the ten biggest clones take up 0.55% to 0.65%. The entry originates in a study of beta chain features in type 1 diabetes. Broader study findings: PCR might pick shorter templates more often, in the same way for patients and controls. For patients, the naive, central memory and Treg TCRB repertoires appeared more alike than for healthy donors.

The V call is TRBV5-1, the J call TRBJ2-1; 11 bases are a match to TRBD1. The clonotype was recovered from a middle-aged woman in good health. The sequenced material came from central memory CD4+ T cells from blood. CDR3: CASSEGTGGLYNEQFF. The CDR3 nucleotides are TGCGCCAGCAGCGAAGGGACAGGGGGTCTCTACAATGAGCAGTTCTTC.